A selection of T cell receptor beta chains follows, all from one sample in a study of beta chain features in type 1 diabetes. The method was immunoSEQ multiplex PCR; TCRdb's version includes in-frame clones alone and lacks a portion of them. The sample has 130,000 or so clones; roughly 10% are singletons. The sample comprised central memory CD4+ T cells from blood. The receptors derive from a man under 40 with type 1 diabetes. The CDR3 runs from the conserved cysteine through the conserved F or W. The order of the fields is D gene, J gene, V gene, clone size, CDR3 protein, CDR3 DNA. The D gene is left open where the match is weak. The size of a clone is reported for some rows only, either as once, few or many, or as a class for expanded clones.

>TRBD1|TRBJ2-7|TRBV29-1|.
CSAGTGDEQYF
TGCAGCGCCGGGACAGGGGACGAGCAGTACTTC
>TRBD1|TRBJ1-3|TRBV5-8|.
CASSLGSGTGALDTIYF
TGTGCCAGCAGCTTGGGGTCAGGTACAGGGGCCTTGGACACCATATATTTT
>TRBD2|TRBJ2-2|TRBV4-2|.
CASSRGTSGYTGELFF
TGTGCCAGCAGCCGTGGAACTAGCGGCTACACCGGGGAGCTGTTTTTT
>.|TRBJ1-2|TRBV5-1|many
CASSLDAGPGLIYGYTF
TGCGCCAGCAGCTTGGATGCGGGACCCGGATTGATCTATGGCTACACCTTC
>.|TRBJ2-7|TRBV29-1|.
CSVPRVEEQYF
TGCAGCGTTCCCCGGGTTGAAGAGCAGTACTTC
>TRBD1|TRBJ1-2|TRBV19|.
CASYTDRAVANYGYTF
TGTGCCAGCTATACGGACAGGGCGGTGGCTAACTATGGCTACACCTTC
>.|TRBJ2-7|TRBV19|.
CASPRPVEYF
TGTGCTTCCCCTAGGCCGGTTGAGTACTTC
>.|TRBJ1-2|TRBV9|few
CASSPLSDSYGYTF
TGTGCCAGCAGCCCGCTTTCAGACAGCTATGGCTACACCTTC
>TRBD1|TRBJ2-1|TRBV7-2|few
CASSLQGTGGREQFF
TGTGCCAGCAGCTTACAGGGGACAGGGGGTCGTGAGCAGTTCTTC
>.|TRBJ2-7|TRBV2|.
CASSAASEGGQYF
TGTGCCAGCAGTGCTGCGTCAGAAGGGGGGCAGTACTTC
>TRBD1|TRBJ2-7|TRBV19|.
CATVQGAGYEQYF
TGTGCCACGGTACAGGGGGCAGGATACGAGCAGTACTTC
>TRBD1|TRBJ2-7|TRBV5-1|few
CASSWTGGHEQYF
TGCGCCAGCAGCTGGACAGGGGGCCACGAGCAGTACTTC
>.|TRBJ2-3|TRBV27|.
CASSLSSRARHGDRTDTQYF
TGTGCCAGCAGTTTATCGTCCAGGGCGCGCCATGGAGACAGGACAGATACGCAGTATTTT
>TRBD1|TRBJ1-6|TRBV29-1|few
CSVQPGQGDSPLHF
TGCAGCGTCCAACCGGGACAGGGGGATTCACCCCTCCACTTT
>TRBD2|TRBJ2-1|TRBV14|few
CASSQTTSGVEQFF
TGTGCCAGCAGCCAGACAACTAGCGGGGTTGAGCAGTTCTTC
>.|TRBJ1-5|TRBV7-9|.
CASSRGGAQPQHF
TGTGCCAGCAGCCGAGGAGGGGCTCAGCCCCAGCATTTT
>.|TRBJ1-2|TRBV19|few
CASSETGWGDGYTF
TGTGCCAGTAGTGAGACGGGATGGGGAGATGGCTACACCTTC
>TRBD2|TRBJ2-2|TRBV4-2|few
CASSQPSGGENTGELFF
TGTGCCAGCAGCCAACCTAGCGGGGGGGAGAACACCGGGGAGCTGTTTTTT
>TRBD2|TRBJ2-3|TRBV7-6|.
CASSSPSGGDTQYF
TGTGCCAGCAGCTCACCTAGCGGGGGAGATACGCAGTATTTT
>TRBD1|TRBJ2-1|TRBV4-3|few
CASSQDLNGDSLINEQFF
TGCGCCAGCAGCCAAGATCTGAATGGGGACAGTTTGATCAATGAGCAGTTCTTC
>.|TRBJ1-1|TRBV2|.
CAARVMNTEAFF
TGTGCCGCAAGAGTCATGAACACTGAAGCTTTCTTT
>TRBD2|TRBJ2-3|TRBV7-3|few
CASSTSGVTDTQYF
TGTGCCAGCAGCACTAGCGGGGTCACAGATACGCAGTATTTT
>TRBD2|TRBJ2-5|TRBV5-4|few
CASSWGTSGQETQYF
TGTGCCAGCAGCTGGGGGACTAGCGGGCAAGAGACCCAGTACTTC
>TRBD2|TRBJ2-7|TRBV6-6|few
CASRGKRGISYEQYF
TGTGCCAGCAGGGGCAAGCGGGGAATCTCTTACGAGCAGTACTTC
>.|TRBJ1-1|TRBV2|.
CASLQGVDTEAFF
TGTGCCAGCTTGCAAGGGGTGGACACTGAAGCTTTCTTT